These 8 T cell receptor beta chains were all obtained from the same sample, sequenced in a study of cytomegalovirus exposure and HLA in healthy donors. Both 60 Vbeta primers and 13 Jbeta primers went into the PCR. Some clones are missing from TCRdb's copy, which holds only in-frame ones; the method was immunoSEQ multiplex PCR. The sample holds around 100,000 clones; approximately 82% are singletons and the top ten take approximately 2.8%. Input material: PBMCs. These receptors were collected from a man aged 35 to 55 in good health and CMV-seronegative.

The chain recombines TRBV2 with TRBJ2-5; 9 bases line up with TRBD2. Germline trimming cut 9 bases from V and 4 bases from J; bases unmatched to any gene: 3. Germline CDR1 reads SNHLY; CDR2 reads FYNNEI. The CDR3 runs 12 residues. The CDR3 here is CARRGGRETQYF. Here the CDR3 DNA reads TGTGCCAGGCGGGGGGGCCGAGAGACCCAGTACTTC.

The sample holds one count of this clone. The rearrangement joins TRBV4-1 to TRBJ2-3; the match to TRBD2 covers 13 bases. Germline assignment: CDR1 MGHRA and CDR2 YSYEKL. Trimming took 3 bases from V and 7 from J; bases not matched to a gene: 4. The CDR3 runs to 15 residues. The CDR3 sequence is CASSQGTSGTNTQYF. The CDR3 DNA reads TGCGCCAGCAGCCAGGGGACTAGCGGGACCAATACGCAGTATTTT.

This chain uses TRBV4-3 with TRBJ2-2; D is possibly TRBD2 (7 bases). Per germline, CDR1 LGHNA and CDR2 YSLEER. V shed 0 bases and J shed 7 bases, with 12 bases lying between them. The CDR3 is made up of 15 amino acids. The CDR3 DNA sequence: TGCGCCAGCAGCCAAGATGCGAGGGGGGGCGGGGAGCTGTTTTTT. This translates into CASSQDARGGGELFF.

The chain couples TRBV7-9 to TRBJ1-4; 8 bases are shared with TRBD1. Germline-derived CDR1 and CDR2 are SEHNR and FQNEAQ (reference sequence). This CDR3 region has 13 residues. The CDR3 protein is CAGAGGAYEKLFF. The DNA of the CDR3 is TGTGCAGGGGCAGGGGGCGCGTATGAAAAACTGTTTTTT. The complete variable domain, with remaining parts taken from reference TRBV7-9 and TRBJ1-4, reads DTGVSQNPRHKITKRGQNVTFRCDPISEHNRLYWYRQTLGQGPEFLTYFQNEAQLEKSRLLSDRFSAERPKGSFSTLEIQRTEQGDSAMYLCAGAGGAYEKLFFGSGTQLSVL.

Here the CDR3 DNA reads TGTGCCAGCAGACGCTACGGAGCCTATAATTCACCCCTCCACTTT. It encodes CASRRYGAYNSPLHF. This chain uses TRBV6-5 with TRBJ1-6; no clear D gene. The V end lost 6 bases, the J end lost 2 bases, and 11 bases lay between the germline ends. The CDR3 has 15 amino acids. Germline V CDR1 and CDR2: MNHEY, SVGAGI.

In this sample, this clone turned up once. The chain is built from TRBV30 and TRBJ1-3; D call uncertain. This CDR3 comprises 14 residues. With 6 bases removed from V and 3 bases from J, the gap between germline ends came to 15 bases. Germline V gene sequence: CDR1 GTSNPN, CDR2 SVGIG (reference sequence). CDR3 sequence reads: CACLMGAVGNTIYF. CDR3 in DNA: TGTGCCTGCCTAATGGGAGCAGTTGGAAACACCATATATTTT.

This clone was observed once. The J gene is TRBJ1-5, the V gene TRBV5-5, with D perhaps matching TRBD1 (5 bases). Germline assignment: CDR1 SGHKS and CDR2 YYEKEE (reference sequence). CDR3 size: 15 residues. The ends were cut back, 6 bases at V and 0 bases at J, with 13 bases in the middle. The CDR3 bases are TGTGCCAGCACCGTGGTGGGGGGTAGCAATCAGCCCCAGCATTTT. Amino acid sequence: CASTVVGGSNQPQHF. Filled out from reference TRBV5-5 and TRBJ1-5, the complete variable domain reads DAGVTQSPTHLIKTRGQQVTLRCSPISGHKSVSWYQQVLGQGPQFIFQYYEKEERGRGNFPDRFSARQFPNYSSELNVNALLLGDSALYLCASTVVGGSNQPQHFGDGTRLSIL.

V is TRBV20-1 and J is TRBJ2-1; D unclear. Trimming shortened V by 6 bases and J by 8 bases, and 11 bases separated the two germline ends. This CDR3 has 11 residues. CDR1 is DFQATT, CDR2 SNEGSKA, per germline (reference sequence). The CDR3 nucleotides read TGCAGTGCGAAGACTGGCGATGAGCAGTTCTTC. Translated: CSAKTGDEQFF.